A single sample is the source of the 5 T cell receptor beta chains below, sequenced in a study of T cells in tumors after PD-1 blockade (dated by TCRdb to about 2019). Library prep was done by the immunoSEQ multiplex PCR assay. TCRdb stores this immuneACCESS table with in-frame sequences only. Part of the clones is absent; in the studies checked, under half of the shortfall reflects unresolved V genes, and no reason is known for the rest. The sample yields approximately 45,000 clones; roughly three quarters were counted once. The ten largest clones add up to around 9.3% of the sample. The source material was PBMCs, sampled before anti-PD-1 therapy. These receptors were obtained from a human donor with advanced basal cell or squamous cell carcinoma (not recorded which).

This sequence joins TRBV15 and TRBJ2-3; D is unresolved. The CDR3 spans 13 residues. V lost 3 bases and J lost 4, with 8 bases in between. In germline, CDR1 is LNHNV, CDR2 YYDKDF (reference sequence). In nucleotides, the CDR3 is TGTGCCACCAGCAGTACTGTGGCAGATACGCAGTATTTT. Its protein product is CATSSTVADTQYF.

The V and J genes are TRBV25-1 and TRBJ2-2, with TRBD1 as a possible D gene (6 bases). Trimming shortened V by 2 bases and J by 4 bases, and 8 bases separated the two germline ends. Germline CDR1 MGHDK, CDR2 SYGVNS. The CDR3 spans 14 residues. The CDR3 DNA reads as TGTGCCAGCAGTGAAACAGGGAGCACCGGGGAGCTGTTTTTT. Protein sequence: CASSETGSTGELFF.

The V gene is TRBV6-5, the J gene TRBJ1-6; 8 nucleotides align to TRBD1. Per the germline V gene, CDR1 is MNHEY and CDR2 is SVGAGI. The CDR3 consists of 14 residues. The V gene end was trimmed by 6 bases and the J gene end by 11 bases; junction bases not matched to a gene: 9. The CDR3 nucleotides read TGTGCCAGCAGCGATACAGGGGGTCGGACACCCCTCCACTTT. Amino acid sequence: CASSDTGGRTPLHF.

The CDR3: CASSPTARDTEAFF. DNA for the CDR3: TGTGCCAGCTCACCAACTGCACGGGACACTGAAGCTTTCTTT. The chain combines TRBV18 with TRBJ1-1; no clear D. Germline V gene sequence: CDR1 KGHSH, CDR2 LQKENI. Trimming took 2 bases from V and 3 from J, leaving 10 bases between them. The CDR3 loop spans 14 amino acids. The full variable domain, rest sourced from reference TRBV18 and TRBJ1-1, is NAGVMQNPRHLVRRRGQEARLRCSPMKGHSHVYWYRQLPEEGLKFMVYLQKENIIDESGMPKERFSAEFPKEGPSILRIQQVVRGDSAAYFCASSPTARDTEAFFGQGTRLTVV.

The rearrangement links TRBV11-3 to TRBJ1-2; D is undetermined. Per the germline V gene, CDR1 is SGHNT and CDR2 is YENEEA. The length of the CDR3 is 13 residues. Between the trimmed V and J ends, which lost 4 bases and 2 bases, there was a span of 8 bases. CDR3 region: CASSSRGNYGYTF. The CDR3 bases are TGTGCCAGCAGCTCTAGAGGGAACTATGGCTACACCTTC.